Listed below are T cell receptor beta chains from one sample, sequenced in a study of blood T cell repertoires in COVID-19. Sequenced by immunoSEQ multiplex PCR; TCRdb stores in-frame clones only, minus some. Here the sample spans 95,000 to 150,000 clones, roughly four fifths being singletons. The material sequenced was peripheral blood. The receptors stem from a human donor in a cohort sampled during active COVID-19. Both conserved end residues are part of each CDR3. The D gene is left open where the match is weak. Clone sizes are given selectively: once, few, many, or a class where the clone is expanded.

TRBD1 - TRBJ1-2 TRBV18 15 CASSPGQGRTYGYTF TGTGCCAGCTCGCCGGGACAGGGGCGGACCTATGGCTACACCTTC
- few TRBJ1-5 TRBV9 15 CASSVDPGGNQPQHF TGTGCCAGCAGCGTAGACCCGGGGGGCAATCAGCCCCAGCATTTT
TRBD1 - TRBJ2-3 TRBV11-2 19 CASSLRGQGALFRTDTQYF TGTGCCAGCAGCTTAAGAGGACAGGGGGCGTTGTTTCGGACAGATACGCAGTATTTT
- - TRBJ1-1 TRBV10-3 14 CAISPMAMNTEAFF TGTGCCATCAGTCCCATGGCCATGAACACTGAAGCTTTCTTT
- - TRBJ1-5 TRBV7-9 14 CASSSGQQSWPQHF TGTGCCAGCAGCTCAGGACAGCAATCATGGCCCCAGCATTTT
TRBD2 once TRBJ2-7 TRBV27 14 CASSFGLAGREQYF TGTGCCAGCAGTTTTGGTCTAGCGGGGCGCGAGCAGTACTTC
TRBD1 - TRBJ2-7 TRBV5-1 14 CASSLWTGPYEQYF TGCGCCAGCAGCTTGTGGACAGGGCCCTACGAGCAGTACTTC
- - TRBJ2-7 TRBV5-1 14 CASSNPPGSYEQYF TGCGCCAGCAGCAACCCCCCCGGGTCCTACGAGCAGTACTTC
TRBD2 - TRBJ2-3 TRBV5-6 15 CASAGTSGGADTQYF TGTGCCAGCGCCGGGACTAGCGGGGGTGCAGATACGCAGTATTTT
- once TRBJ1-1 TRBV29-1 12 CSVGRSNTEAFF TGCAGCGTTGGTAGATCCAACACTGAAGCTTTCTTT
TRBD2 few TRBJ2-3 TRBV7-2 18 CASSSGTSGGPSKYTQYF TGTGCCAGCAGCTCAGGGACTAGCGGGGGGCCTTCGAAGTATACGCAGTATTTT
TRBD1 - TRBJ2-7 TRBV7-7 13 CASSSGQGGEQYF TGTGCCAGCAGCTCGGGACAGGGGGGAGAGCAGTACTTC
- few TRBJ1-5 TRBV2 15 CASVPEGGGNQPQHF TGTGCCAGCGTTCCGGAGGGAGGAGGCAATCAGCCCCAGCATTTT
TRBD1 - TRBJ2-1 TRBV15 12 CATSRDWDRQFF TGTGCCACCAGCAGAGATTGGGACAGGCAGTTCTTC
- many TRBJ1-2 TRBV19 13 CASKVVGGYGYTF TGTGCCAGTAAGGTCGTGGGGGGGTATGGCTACACCTTC
TRBD2 - TRBJ2-7 TRBV6-4 17 CASSVTGLVLLRCEQYF TGTGCCAGCAGTGTAACGGGACTAGTACTTCTTCGGTGCGAGCAGTACTTC
TRBD1 - TRBJ2-7 TRBV5-4 17 CASSLGPGTGASYEQYF TGTGCCAGCAGCTTGGGGCCCGGGACAGGGGCCTCTTACGAGCAGTACTTC
TRBD2 - TRBJ2-7 TRBV19 16 CASSTSLGGGPYEQYF TGTGCCAGTAGTACCAGCCTCGGGGGGGGCCCCTACGAGCAGTACTTC
TRBD1 few TRBJ1-5 TRBV19 14 CASRGQGPNQPQHF TGTGCCAGTAGGGGACAGGGCCCCAATCAGCCCCAGCATTTT
- few TRBJ2-7 TRBV11-2 13 CASSPQLSYEQYF TGTGCCAGCAGCCCACAGCTCTCCTACGAGCAGTACTTC
- - TRBJ2-1 TRBV5-6 15 CASSPTGFLYNEQFF TGTGCCAGCAGCCCGACGGGGTTTCTCTACAATGAGCAGTTCTTC
TRBD1 - TRBJ1-2 TRBV7-8 13 CASSGQGIGGYTF TGTGCCAGCAGCGGACAGGGGATCGGTGGCTACACCTTC
TRBD1 - TRBJ2-3 TRBV3-1/TRBV3-2 15 CASRETGVGADTQYF TGTGCCAGCAGAGAGACAGGGGTGGGAGCAGATACGCAGTATTTT
TRBD1 - TRBJ2-1 TRBV9 16 CASSVGQGGVENEQFF TGTGCCAGCAGCGTCGGACAGGGGGGGGTTGAGAATGAGCAGTTCTTC
TRBD2 - TRBJ2-7 TRBV6-1 15 CASSEYWRGAYEQYF TGTGCCAGCAGTGAATACTGGCGGGGGGCCTACGAGCAGTACTTC
- - TRBJ2-1 TRBV5-4 15 CASSLSRGAGHEQFF TGTGCCAGCAGCTTGAGTCGGGGGGCAGGCCATGAGCAGTTCTTC
- - TRBJ2-2 TRBV6-2/TRBV6-3 15 CASSLGAPATGELFF TGTGCCAGCAGTTTAGGGGCACCGGCCACCGGGGAGCTGTTTTTT
TRBD2 - TRBJ2-7 TRBV6-5 15 CASSPQRGGMYEQYF TGTGCCAGCAGTCCCCAGCGGGGGGGCATGTACGAGCAGTACTTC
- - TRBJ2-5 TRBV7-9 14 CASSFDWKRETQYF TGTGCCAGCAGCTTCGACTGGAAGCGGGAGACCCAGTACTTC
- - TRBJ2-7 TRBV5-6 12 CASSFGVGEQYF TGTGCCAGCAGCTTCGGGGTGGGCGAGCAGTACTTC
TRBD2 once TRBJ2-5 TRBV5-1 15 CASSHGLAGGETQYF TGCGCCAGCAGCCACGGACTAGCGGGAGGAGAGACCCAGTACTTC
- few TRBJ2-2 TRBV6-5 14 CASSYSPGIGELFF TGTGCCAGCAGTTACTCCCCAGGGATCGGGGAGCTGTTTTTT
- - TRBJ1-4 TRBV28 13 CATMGAMSEKLFF TGTGCCACCATGGGGGCGATGAGTGAAAAACTGTTTTTT
- few TRBJ2-1 TRBV11-2 15 CASSILALSYNEQFF TGTGCCAGCAGCATTCTAGCGCTTTCCTACAATGAGCAGTTCTTC
TRBD1 - TRBJ2-7 TRBV10-3 14 CAISYQDRGHEQYF TGTGCCATCAGTTACCAGGACAGGGGCCACGAGCAGTACTTC
- - TRBJ2-4 TRBV3-1/TRBV3-2 15 CASSQGGTTKNIQYF TGTGCCAGCAGCCAAGGGGGGACAACCAAAAACATTCAGTACTTC
TRBD2 few TRBJ2-3 TRBV5-1 17 CASSLDLAGGPRDTQYF TGCGCCAGCAGCTTGGATCTAGCGGGGGGGCCGAGAGATACGCAGTATTTT